This TCR beta chain was retrieved from a study of immune evolution from preneoplasia to lung adenocarcinoma. TCRdb keeps only in-frame clones here, not all; method: immunoSEQ multiplex PCR. This table has several thousand clones, roughly 86% appearing once. This clonotype originated in a donor at least 70 years old with lung adenocarcinoma. Sequencing was performed on FFPE minimally invasive lung adenocarcinoma tissue.

Here the CDR3 reads CASKPGPYEQYF. For the CDR3, the DNA is TGCGCCAGCAAGCCGGGGCCCTACGAGCAGTACTTC. V and J are TRBV5-1 and TRBJ2-7; D tentatively fits TRBD1 or TRBD2 (5 bases each). CDR3 length equals 12 residues. Germline lookup yields CDR1 SGHRS and CDR2 YFSETQ. V lost 6 bases and J lost 2, with 9 bases in between.